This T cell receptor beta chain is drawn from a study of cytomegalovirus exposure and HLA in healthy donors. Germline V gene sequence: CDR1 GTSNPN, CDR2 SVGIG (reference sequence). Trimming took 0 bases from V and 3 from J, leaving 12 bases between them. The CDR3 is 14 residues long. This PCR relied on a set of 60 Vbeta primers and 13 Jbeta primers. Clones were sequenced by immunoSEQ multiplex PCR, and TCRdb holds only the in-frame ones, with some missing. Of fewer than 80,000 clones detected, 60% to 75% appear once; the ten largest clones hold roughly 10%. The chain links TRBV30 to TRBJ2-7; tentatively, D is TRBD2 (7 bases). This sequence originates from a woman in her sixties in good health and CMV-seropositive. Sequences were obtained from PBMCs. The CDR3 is CAWSVRGGSYEQYF. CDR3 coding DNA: TGTGCCTGGAGTGTAAGGGGGGGAAGCTACGAGCAGTACTTC.